Listed below are T cell receptor beta chains from one sample, sequenced in a study of blood T cell repertoires in COVID-19. Clones were read by immunoSEQ multiplex PCR, and TCRdb kept only the in-frame ones, dropping some. The sample yields roughly 220,000 clones, 70% to 90% seen once. Sequencing used peripheral blood. The receptors derive from a man aged 50 to 60 who had recovered from COVID-19. CDR3s leave out the opening cysteine and the closing phenylalanine or tryptophan. Fields, in order: J gene, V gene, CDR3 protein.

j_gene: TRBJ1-5; v_gene: TRBV7-9; CDR3aa: ASSLNPNQPQH
j_gene: TRBJ2-3; v_gene: TRBV28; CDR3aa: ASSSPASGRDTQY
j_gene: TRBJ2-5; v_gene: TRBV19; CDR3aa: ASSTTSGRRETQY
j_gene: TRBJ1-1; v_gene: TRBV29-1; CDR3aa: SGKTGNTEAF
j_gene: TRBJ2-3; v_gene: TRBV7-6; CDR3aa: ASSLLTSENTDTQY
j_gene: TRBJ1-2; v_gene: TRBV28; CDR3aa: ASSPEGRGNTNYGYT
j_gene: TRBJ2-4; v_gene: TRBV12-3/TRBV12-4; CDR3aa: ASSLWGLTIQY
j_gene: TRBJ1-2; v_gene: TRBV3-1/TRBV3-2; CDR3aa: ASSQGGQGGGYT
j_gene: TRBJ2-1; v_gene: TRBV5-6; CDR3aa: ASSWGLSSSYNEQF
j_gene: TRBJ1-5; v_gene: TRBV3-1/TRBV3-2; CDR3aa: ASSQGAGINQPQH
j_gene: TRBJ2-1; v_gene: TRBV6-5; CDR3aa: ASSYWDRANEQF
j_gene: TRBJ2-1; v_gene: TRBV5-8; CDR3aa: ASSLGTHKNNEQF
j_gene: TRBJ2-1; v_gene: TRBV27; CDR3aa: ASSLAGPPHNEQF
j_gene: TRBJ2-2; v_gene: TRBV19; CDR3aa: ASSTSGVGTGELF
j_gene: TRBJ2-1; v_gene: TRBV5-1; CDR3aa: ASMPLAGVLDEQF
j_gene: TRBJ2-5; v_gene: TRBV7-2; CDR3aa: ASSQGVAGGQETQY
j_gene: TRBJ1-1; v_gene: TRBV28; CDR3aa: ASSSNTRGSTF
j_gene: TRBJ2-6; v_gene: TRBV5-1; CDR3aa: ASSQYQGASGANVLT
j_gene: TRBJ1-1; v_gene: TRBV19; CDR3aa: ASRKRQGGQGKRGAF
j_gene: TRBJ2-7; v_gene: TRBV5-1; CDR3aa: ASSHTSGSHYEQY
j_gene: TRBJ2-7; v_gene: TRBV28; CDR3aa: ASSSPGTSGIPYEQY
j_gene: TRBJ1-5; v_gene: TRBV6-5; CDR3aa: ASSRTGAINQPQH
j_gene: TRBJ2-1; v_gene: TRBV29-1; CDR3aa: SVEYGLGQGVAGEQF